This is a list of T cell receptor beta chains from one sample in a study of TIL therapy for anti-PD-1-resistant metastatic lung cancer. TCRdb's table, derived via immunoSEQ multiplex PCR, lists solely in-frame clones and lacks some. Altogether nearly 60,000 clones are present, 73% being singletons, with the ten largest covering about 1.8%. The source material was blood, sampled at baseline. The receptor set was obtained from a person aged 25-79 years with non-small cell lung cancer. Both conserved end residues are trimmed from each CDR3. Fields, in order: J gene, D gene, V gene, CDR3 protein. The D gene is left open where the match is weak.

TRBJ1-2,.,TRBV18,ASSPEGQYGYT
TRBJ1-5,.,TRBV28,ASRGPLYSNQPQH
TRBJ2-7,TRBD2,TRBV15,ATSSPTSGSYEQY
TRBJ1-2,.,TRBV7-2,ASSVRGGGDYGYT
TRBJ2-7,TRBD2,TRBV7-9,ASRGPSGGPSYEQY
TRBJ2-1,TRBD2,TRBV7-7,ASSSQTGLAGLNEQF
TRBJ2-5,.,TRBV30,AWSPGQSPGETQY
TRBJ2-2,.,TRBV5-1,ASSLIGSTGELF
TRBJ2-7,.,TRBV28,ASREAGYEQY
TRBJ2-7,TRBD1,TRBV5-6,ASSSGTGLPEQY
TRBJ1-1,.,TRBV11-2,ASSLGGLNTEAF
TRBJ1-2,.,TRBV6-6,ASIPGGVNGYT
TRBJ1-1,TRBD1,TRBV5-6,ASSSDRANTEAF
TRBJ2-3,.,TRBV5-1,ASKEEGPADTQY
TRBJ1-3,.,TRBV9,ASSVVALDEAVLSYSGNTIY
TRBJ2-1,.,TRBV6-6,ASSYLAGQTNEQF
TRBJ2-3,.,TRBV5-1,ASSSFGSSTDTQY
TRBJ1-5,.,TRBV14,ASSQPVGGGWDEQPQH
TRBJ2-7,TRBD2,TRBV7-2,ASSLRTSGGFSYEQY
TRBJ2-5,TRBD1,TRBV10-3,AISESLGQGDETQY
TRBJ2-6,.,TRBV7-2,ASSSGPRPSGANVLT
TRBJ1-5,.,TRBV7-2,ASSPAGGINQPQH
TRBJ2-3,TRBD2,TRBV28,ASSATGFRTSGRPATDTQY